This T cell receptor (beta chain) emerged from a study of blood T cell repertoires in COVID-19. As for the study in general: Donors in the United States, Italy and Spain gave samples during acute or convalescent COVID-19. PBMCs, B-cell-depleted T cells, or T cells were the source of the cDNA or gDNA that made up the material.

In the original processing: Quantification of nucleated cells was approximated via reference gene primer amplification. Clones were sequenced by immunoSEQ multiplex PCR, and TCRdb holds only the in-frame ones, with some missing. The DNA gave D and trimming, while V, J and clone size come from that table. The sample records about 90,000 clones, about 88% being singletons. Germline CDR1 LNHNV, CDR2 YYDKDF (reference sequence). The CDR3 has 16 residues. V was pared by 1 base and J by 1 base, with 4 bases of the junction left unmatched. The rearrangement joins TRBV15 to TRBJ2-1; 7 nucleotides agree with TRBD2. The clonotype comes from a man older than 75 with active or convalescent COVID-19. The sequenced sample was peripheral blood. The CDR3 reads CATSRGGGPSYNEQFF. In nucleotides, the CDR3 is TGTGCCACCAGCAGAGGGGGAGGGCCATCCTACAATGAGCAGTTCTTC.